The 22 T cell receptor beta chains below were found in one sample sequenced in a study of OX40 agonist ivuxolimab in advanced cancers. Using immunoSEQ multiplex PCR, the repertoire was profiled, and TCRdb retains in-frame clones only, with some absent. Of roughly 64,000 clones listed, roughly 84% are singletons. The sample here was CD4+ or CD8+ T cells sorted from blood, taken in a trial of the OX40 agonist ivuxolimab. The receptor set was obtained from an adult with an advanced solid tumor such as melanoma, head and neck, liver or kidney cancer.

V usage is TRBV18 and J usage is TRBJ2-3; D not certain. V was cut by 2 bases and J by 4 bases, with 7 bases left in between. This CDR3 has 13 amino acids. Germline assignment: CDR1 KGHSH and CDR2 LQKENI. The chain's CDR3 is CASSPSEADTQYF. DNA for the CDR3: TGTGCCAGCTCACCATCGGAAGCAGATACGCAGTATTTT.

V gene TRBV4-3 combines with J gene TRBJ2-1; 7 bases line up with TRBD1. With 3 bases clipped from V and 4 bases from J, the junction kept 9 bases outside the gene matches. This CDR3 is built from 16 residues. Per germline, CDR1 LGHNA and CDR2 YSLEER. The CDR3 reads CASSQRQGGPYNEQFF. The CDR3 DNA follows: TGCGCCAGCAGCCAGCGACAGGGCGGCCCTTACAATGAGCAGTTCTTC.

The chain employs TRBV7-2 and TRBJ1-5; weak D call: TRBD1 (5 bases). V was trimmed by 10 bases and J by 6 bases, leaving 16 bases between them. CDR1 and CDR2 (germline): SGHTA, FQGNSA. The CDR3 spans 13 residues. CDR3 amino acids: CATKAGLGQPQHF. The CDR3 nucleotides are TGTGCCACCAAAGCAGGGTTGGGTCAGCCCCAGCATTTT.

The chain recombines TRBV6-4 with TRBJ2-2, with 7 positions matching TRBD2. V lost 4 bases to trimming and J lost 0 bases; unmatched junction nucleotides: 5. There are 16 residues in the CDR3. Germline CDR1 reads MRHNA; CDR2 reads SNTAGT. CDR3 loop: CASSARTRTNTGELFF. CDR3 in DNA: TGTGCCAGCAGTGCCCGGACTAGGACGAACACCGGGGAGCTGTTTTTT.

This rearrangement joins TRBV5-1 to TRBJ1-3, with TRBD1 matching over 8 bases. The junction had 7 bases not matched to a gene; V was cut back by 2 bases and J by 3 bases. Germline V gene sequence: CDR1 SGHRS, CDR2 YFSETQ. This CDR3 has 16 amino acids. This CDR3 is CASSLKGQGNGNTIYF. Written as DNA, the CDR3 is TGCGCCAGCAGCTTAAAAGGACAGGGAAATGGAAACACCATATATTTT. The full variable domain, in which reference TRBV5-1 and TRBJ1-3 provide the parts outside the CDR3, is KAGVTQTPRYLIKTRGQQVTLSCSPISGHRSVSWYQQTPGQGLQFLFEYFSETQRNKGNFPGRFSGRQFSNSRSEMNVSTLELGDSALYLCASSLKGQGNGNTIYFGEGSWLTVV.

V usage is TRBV7-3 and J usage is TRBJ2-3; D might be TRBD1 (5 bases). V lost 0 bases to trimming and J lost 4 bases, with 17 bases between them. Germline CDR1 SGHTA, CDR2 FQGTGA. The CDR3 is 17 residues long. CDR3 sequence: CASSLTLGQGGPDTQYF. As DNA, the CDR3 is TGTGCCAGCAGCTTAACTTTAGGGCAGGGCGGCCCAGATACGCAGTATTTT.

This CDR3 is CASSLKGFQSGDRGISEQYF. The CDR3 DNA is TGTGCCAGCAGCCTAAAGGGTTTTCAGTCAGGAGACAGGGGAATAAGTGAGCAGTACTTC. This chain connects TRBV4-2 to TRBJ2-7, with TRBD1 identical over 8 bases. The CDR3 contains 20 residues. With 4 bases clipped from V and 7 bases from J, the junction kept 27 bases outside the gene matches. Germline V gene sequence: CDR1 LGHNA, CDR2 YNFKEQ.

This chain uses TRBV11-2 with TRBJ2-2; TRBD2 agrees at 7 bases. CDR1 is SGHAT, CDR2 FQNNGV, per germline. The CDR3 has 17 amino acids. Unmatched junction bases numbered 9, after V lost 4 bases and J lost 1 base. CDR3 sequence reads: CASSSEGGSGNTGELFF. For the CDR3, the DNA is TGTGCCAGCAGCTCCGAGGGAGGGTCGGGGAACACCGGGGAGCTGTTTTTT.

The V call is TRBV13, the J call TRBJ2-5; D remains unclear. V was trimmed by 0 bases and J by 2 bases, leaving 4 bases between them. CDR3 size: 13 residues. The germline gives CDR1 PRHDT, CDR2 FYEKMQ (reference sequence). The DNA of the CDR3 is TGTGCCAGCAGCTTAGGCCCTCAAGAGACCCAGTACTTC. Translation: CASSLGPQETQYF.

The V call is TRBV6-5, the J call TRBJ1-3; 7 nucleotides match TRBD1. This CDR3 is built from 14 residues. V trimming: 10 bases; J trimming: 7 bases; junction bases outside the gene matches: 13. Germline lookup yields CDR1 MNHEY and CDR2 SVGAGI. In DNA, the CDR3 is TGTGCCATTCACAAGGACAGGTACTTCAACACCATATATTTT. Protein sequence: CAIHKDRYFNTIYF.

The chain is built from TRBV7-9 and TRBJ1-6, with a tentative D call TRBD1 (5 bases). V was shortened by 5 bases and J by 7 bases, with 18 bases between the two germline ends. The germline V gene has CDR1 SEHNR and CDR2 FQNEAQ (reference sequence). The CDR3 runs to 16 residues. CDR3 DNA: TGTGCCAGCAGCCCGAGCCGTGGAGGGGAGAATTCACCCCTCCACTTT. Translated, it gives CASSPSRGGENSPLHF.

Here the CDR3 reads CASSEGDFTDTQYF. The CDR3 coding sequence is TGCGCCAGCAGCGAGGGGGATTTCACAGATACGCAGTATTTT. J is TRBJ2-3 and V is TRBV5-1; possible D gene TRBD1, 6 bases. Germline V gives CDR1 SGHRS, CDR2 YFSETQ. The ends were cut back, 4 bases at V and 2 bases at J, with 11 bases in the middle. This CDR3 has 14 amino acids.

The V call is TRBV18, the J call TRBJ1-4; maybe TRBD1 (5 bases). Germline V gene lookup returns CDR1 KGHSH and CDR2 LQKENI. This CDR3 comprises 12 residues. The germline V and J ends were trimmed by 5 bases and 13 bases, with 14 bases remaining between them. The CDR3 reads CASSSRQGGLFF. CDR3 nucleotides: TGTGCCAGCTCATCGAGGCAGGGAGGACTGTTTTTT.

This clone was observed once. V usage is TRBV28 and J usage is TRBJ1-5; tentatively, D is TRBD1 (5 bases). The V gene lost 7 bases and the J gene lost 1 base, with 23 bases spanning the gap. CDR3 length: 18 residues. Germline assignment: CDR1 MDHEN and CDR2 SYDVKM. For the CDR3, the DNA is TGTGCCAGCACCCTGGCGGACTCCCGGACAAGGAGCAATCAGCCCCAGCATTTT. Translation: CASTLADSRTRSNQPQHF.

V is TRBV30 and J is TRBJ2-7, with D perhaps matching TRBD2 (7 bases). This CDR3 is 12 amino acids long. Looked up from germline, CDR1 is GTSNPN and CDR2 is SVGIG (reference sequence). Deletions cut 1 base from V and 7 bases from J, with 11 bases between. The CDR3 loop reads CAWSGGGREQYF. Written as DNA, the CDR3 is TGTGCCTGGAGTGGGGGGGGCAGGGAGCAGTACTTC.

This chain joins TRBV27 and TRBJ2-3; 9 nucleotides line up with TRBD2. V dropped 1 base and J dropped 2; count of bases not matched to a gene: 13. The germline V gene has CDR1 MNHEY and CDR2 SMNVEV (reference sequence). The CDR3 is 19 residues long. This CDR3 is CASSLYAREGRLYTDTQYF. CDR3 in DNA: TGTGCCAGCAGTTTATATGCGCGGGAGGGCCGTTTGTACACAGATACGCAGTATTTT.

The chain uses TRBV13 and TRBJ2-1; D unclear. V lost 3 bases and J 10 bases, leaving 13 bases between the germline ends. Germline CDR1 reads PRHDT; CDR2 reads FYEKMQ (reference sequence). The CDR3 runs 13 residues. CDR3 nucleotides: TGTGCCAGCAGCTTCGGCAGATTTGTGGAGCAGTTCTTC. Amino acids: CASSFGRFVEQFF.

V and J are TRBV11-1 and TRBJ1-6; possible D gene TRBD1, 5 bases. In germline, CDR1 is SGHAT, CDR2 FQDESV (reference sequence). The CDR3 spans 15 residues. V shed 2 bases and J shed 7 bases, with 12 bases lying between them. The CDR3 region has the DNA TGTGCCAGCAGCTTAAAGGGCGGGGGAAATTCACCCCTCCACTTT. This sequence encodes CASSLKGGGNSPLHF.

The chain couples TRBV7-2 to TRBJ2-7, with 9 bases aligning to TRBD1. Unmatched junction bases numbered 9, after V lost 5 bases and J lost 4 bases. This CDR3 contains 15 residues. From germline, CDR1 is SGHTA and CDR2 FQGNSA. CDR3 sequence reads: CASSRRETGGYEQYF. In nucleotides, the CDR3 is TGTGCCAGCAGCAGGCGGGAGACAGGGGGATACGAGCAGTACTTC.

The chain couples TRBV6-5 to TRBJ2-7, with D perhaps assigned TRBD1 or TRBD2 (7 bases each). CDR1 MNHEY and CDR2 SVGAGI come from the germline V gene. The V gene lost 4 bases and the J gene lost 4 bases, with 14 bases spanning the gap. CDR3 size: 14 residues. CDR3 in amino acids: CASSSRGGPYEQYF. The CDR3 DNA is TGTGCCAGCAGTTCCAGGGGGGGGCCTTACGAGCAGTACTTC.

The V call is TRBV5-1, the J call TRBJ1-3; TRBD1 matches 7 bases. This CDR3 region has 14 residues. V lost 1 base, J lost 4 bases, and 2 bases stayed unmatched. Looked up from germline, CDR1 is SGHRS and CDR2 is YFSETQ. The CDR3 coding sequence is TGCGCCAGCAGCTTGAGGGGGCAGGGAAACACCATATATTTT. Translation: CASSLRGQGNTIYF.

The chain links TRBV2 to TRBJ1-2, with D unclear. Between the trimmed V and J ends, which lost 2 bases and 8 bases, there was a span of 12 bases. CDR3 length: 13 residues. From germline, CDR1 is SNHLY and CDR2 FYNNEI. CDR3 sequence: CASSEIGIWGYTF. In DNA form, the CDR3 reads TGTGCCAGCAGTGAAATTGGGATCTGGGGCTACACCTTC.